Described below is a single TCR beta chain sequence and its context. The sample originates from a study of blood T cell repertoires in COVID-19. The wider study: The United States, Italy and Spain were the sources of the acute and convalescent COVID-19 samples. PBMCs, B-cell-depleted T cells, or T cells were the source of the cDNA or gDNA that made up the material.

In the authors' workflow: Estimated nucleated cell counts came from reference gene primer amplification. Generated by immunoSEQ multiplex PCR, the TCRdb table keeps only in-frame clones and is missing some. V, J and clone size are those of that table, while D and trimming were read from the DNA. The sample lists 200,000 to 300,000 clones; approximately 89% were seen once. This CDR3 is built from 16 residues. Germline V gives CDR1 MNHNY, CDR2 SVGAGI (reference sequence). The V end was cut by 10 bases, the J end by 4 bases, with 26 bases between. This sequence originates from a middle-aged man who had recovered from COVID-19. Specimen: peripheral blood. The chain carries TRBV6-6 and TRBJ2-7; TRBD1 might be the D (6 bases). CDR3 bases: TGTGCCACCAGAAAGGGGATTTACAGGGAAGATTACGAGCAGTACTTC. This gives the protein CATRKGIYREDYEQYF.